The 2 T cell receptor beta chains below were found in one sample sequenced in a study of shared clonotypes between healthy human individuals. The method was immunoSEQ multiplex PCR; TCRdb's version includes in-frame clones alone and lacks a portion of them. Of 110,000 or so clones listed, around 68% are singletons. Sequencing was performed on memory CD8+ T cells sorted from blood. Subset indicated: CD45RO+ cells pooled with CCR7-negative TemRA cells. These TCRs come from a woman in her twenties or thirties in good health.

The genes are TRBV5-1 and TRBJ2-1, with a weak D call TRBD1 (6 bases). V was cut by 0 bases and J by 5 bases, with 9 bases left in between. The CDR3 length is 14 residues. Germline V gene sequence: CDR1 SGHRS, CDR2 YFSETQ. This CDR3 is CASSLEDSHNEQFF. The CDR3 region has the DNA TGCGCCAGCAGCTTGGAGGACAGCCACAATGAGCAGTTCTTC.

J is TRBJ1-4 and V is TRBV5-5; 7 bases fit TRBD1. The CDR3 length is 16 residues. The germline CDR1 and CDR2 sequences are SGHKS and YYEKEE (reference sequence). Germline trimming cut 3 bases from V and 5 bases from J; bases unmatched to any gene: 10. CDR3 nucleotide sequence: TGTGCCAGCAGCTACGACAGGGTTGGGTGGAATGAAAAACTGTTTTTT. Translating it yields CASSYDRVGWNEKLFF.